A selection of T cell receptor beta chains follows, all from one sample in a study of Graves' ophthalmopathy and Graves' hyperthyroidism. TCRdb reprocessed the multiplex PCR reads via MiXCR and lists one record per CDR3 protein. The data show hundreds of thousands of distinct CDR3 sequences, over 40% seen once. The sequenced sample consisted of peripheral blood. Receptors were obtained from an adult man with Graves' ophthalmopathy. Each CDR3 is given with its conserved first and last residue. The D gene is left open where the match is weak. Size is stated for part of the rows, as once, few or many counts, or as a class when the clone is expanded.

v_gene	j_gene	d_gene	abundance	len	CDR3aa	CDR3nt
TRBV5-6	TRBJ1-2	NA	NA	13	CASQLSGEDGYTF	TGTGCCAGCCAGCTCTCAGGGGAGGATGGCTACACCTTC
TRBV20-1	TRBJ1-1	NA	many	13	CSARARGGTEAFF	TGCAGTGCTAGAGCCAGGGGCGGTACTGAAGCTTTCTTT
TRBV7-3	TRBJ2-5	NA	many	15	CASRIGAGLGETQYF	TGTGCCAGCAGAATCGGGGCCGGTCTTGGCGAGACCCAGTACTTC
TRBV2	TRBJ1-2	NA	NA	12	CASRGGTYGYTF	TGTGCCAGCAGGGGGGGGACCTATGGCTACACCTTC
TRBV25-1	TRBJ2-5	NA	NA	18	CASSEYGFVGGGRETQYF	TGTGCCAGCAGTGAATACGGTTTCGTGGGGGGCGGACGGGAGACCCAGTACTTC
TRBV27	TRBJ2-7	TRBD1	NA	14	CASKSLDRYYEQYF	TGTGCCAGCAAGTCGTTGGACAGGTACTACGAGCAGTACTTC
TRBV20-1	TRBJ1-6	NA	NA	16	CSARDRPSSYNSPLHF	TGCAGTGCGAGAGACAGGCCCAGCTCCTATAATTCACCCCTCCACTTT
TRBV7-9	TRBJ1-2	TRBD1	few	15	CASSFAGTGDYGYTF	TGTGCCAGCAGCTTTGCCGGGACAGGGGACTATGGCTACACCTTC
TRBV6-6	TRBJ1-5	NA	many	14	CASRWESRVQPQHF	TGTGCCAGCAGATGGGAGTCGCGGGTTCAGCCCCAGCATTTT
TRBV5-1	TRBJ1-5	NA	many	15	CASSLEPGSNQPQHF	TGCGCCAGCAGCTTGGAACCAGGTAGCAATCAGCCCCAGCATTTT
TRBV20-1	TRBJ2-1	NA	few	13	CSASGSSYNEQFF	TGCAGTGCTAGCGGGAGCTCCTACAATGAGCAGTTCTTC
TRBV12-3/TRBV12-4	TRBJ2-3	NA	NA	16	CASSASPTREADTQYF	TGTGCCAGCAGTGCCTCGCCCACGAGAGAGGCAGATACGCAGTATTTT
TRBV10-3	TRBJ1-5	TRBD1	NA	14	CASIGTGGSQPQHF	TGTGCCAGCATCGGGACAGGGGGCAGTCAGCCCCAGCATTTT
TRBV10-3	TRBJ2-5	NA	many	13	CAISEAGQETQYF	TGTGCCATCAGTGAGGCCGGGCAAGAGACCCAGTACTTC
TRBV2	TRBJ1-1	NA	many	14	CASSDRQGNTEAFF	TGTGCCAGCAGTGATCGGCAGGGGAACACTGAAGCTTTCTTT
TRBV2	TRBJ2-6	TRBD1	many	16	CASENLTGVGANVLTF	TGTGCCAGTGAAAACCTGACAGGGGTTGGGGCCAACGTCCTGACTTTC
TRBV11-2	TRBJ1-1	TRBD1	NA	14	CASSQHRGRDEAFF	TGTGCCAGCAGCCAACACAGGGGAAGGGATGAAGCTTTCTTT
TRBV3-1	TRBJ2-5	NA	many	12	CASSQVHETQYF	TGTGCCAGCAGCCAAGTACACGAGACCCAGTACTTC
TRBV25-1	TRBJ1-1	TRBD1	NA	15	CASTGTGGGNTEAFF	TGTGCCAGCACCGGGACAGGCGGAGGGAACACTGAAGCTTTCTTT
TRBV4-2	TRBJ2-6	TRBD1	many	16	CASSQEQGAGANVLTF	TGTGCCAGCAGCCAAGAACAGGGGGCTGGGGCCAACGTCCTGACTTTC
TRBV10-3	TRBJ2-7	NA	few	14	CASLTRTIYYEQYF	TGTGCCAGCCTGACGAGGACTATCTACTACGAGCAGTACTTC
TRBV29-1	TRBJ1-1	NA	many	13	CSVVGGKNTEAFF	TGCAGCGTTGTCGGTGGCAAGAACACTGAAGCTTTCTTT
TRBV10-3	TRBJ2-5	TRBD2	NA	15	CAISPLAGAGETQYF	TGTGCCATCAGCCCACTAGCGGGGGCGGGGGAGACCCAGTACTTC
TRBV29-1	TRBJ2-7	NA	NA	14	CSVVTGDSSYEQYF	TGCAGCGTTGTGACGGGGGATAGCTCCTACGAGCAGTACTTC
TRBV7-8	TRBJ1-5	TRBD1	many	15	CASSFHRGVNQPQHF	TGTGCCAGCAGCTTTCACAGGGGAGTGAATCAGCCCCAGCATTTT
TRBV4-1	TRBJ2-5	NA	NA	13	CASSQDSRETQYF	TGCGCCAGCAGCCAAGATTCCCGAGAGACCCAGTACTTC
TRBV3-1	TRBJ2-7	NA	many	12	CASSQRTSEQYF	TGTGCCAGCAGCCAAAGGACGTCCGAGCAGTACTTC
TRBV15	TRBJ1-5	NA	many	15	CATSRTGLGNQPQHF	TGTGCCACCAGCAGAACAGGACTAGGGAATCAGCCCCAGCATTTT
TRBV20-1	TRBJ1-6	NA	many	14	CSARAGVYNSPLHF	TGCAGTGCTAGAGCTGGGGTATATAATTCACCCCTCCACTTT
TRBV9	TRBJ1-4	NA	many	14	CASSAGIWNEKLFF	TGTGCCAGCAGCGCCGGGATCTGGAATGAAAAACTGTTTTTT
TRBV9	TRBJ1-1	TRBD1	many	15	CASSETGGVSTEAFF	TGTGCCAGCAGCGAGACAGGGGGTGTTAGCACTGAAGCTTTCTTT
TRBV2	TRBJ2-2	TRBD2	many	14	CASSTGLAGGELFF	TGTGCCAGCAGTACCGGACTAGCCGGCGGGGAGCTGTTTTTT
TRBV9	TRBJ2-2	TRBD1	NA	13	CASSGRDRGELFF	TGTGCCAGCAGCGGCCGGGACAGGGGGGAGCTGTTTTTT
TRBV7-2	TRBJ1-4	TRBD1	many	14	CASSGQGWDEKLFF	TGTGCCAGCAGTGGACAGGGATGGGATGAAAAACTGTTTTTT
TRBV7-6	TRBJ1-6	TRBD1	many	14	CASSSGTVNSPLHF	TGTGCCAGCAGTTCCGGGACAGTCAATTCACCCCTCCACTTT
TRBV7-9	TRBJ1-1	NA	once	12	CASTSGNTEAFF	TGTGCCAGCACTTCTGGGAACACTGAAGCTTTCTTT